This TCR beta chain was captured in a study of early T cells in non-severe SARS-CoV-2 infection. Study in general: It was bulk RNA from unsorted whole blood that was sequenced, and the chains were unpaired. Regarding the study as a whole: Reliance on VDJdb matching favored anti-spike CD8 responses; private and CD4 specificities were missed.

Ten or more counts support this clonotype. Its antigen is not identified. Individual cDNA molecules were tagged with unique molecular identifiers. TCRdb itself ran the 5' RACE reads through MiXCR, one entry per CDR3 protein. Of 45,000 to 60,000 distinct CDR3 sequences detected, approximately 8% appear once; the ten largest clones hold 3.5% to 5%. CDR3 length: 12 residues. Germline V CDR1 and CDR2: SGHRS, YFSETQ. Deletions cut 5 bases from V and 2 bases from J, with 8 bases between. V usage is TRBV5-1 and J usage is TRBJ2-7; D is unresolved. The sequence came from an adult who was a healthcare worker with PCR-confirmed SARS-CoV-2 infection or an uninfected control (not recorded which). The sample was whole blood, taken at baseline. CDR3 in DNA: TGCGCCAGCAGGGACCTAACCTACGAGCAGTACTTC. Amino acid sequence: CASRDLTYEQYF.